These T cell receptor beta chains were read from a single sample in a study of blood T cell repertoires in COVID-19. Here immunoSEQ multiplex PCR was the method, and the copy in TCRdb shows in-frame clones only, minus some. The repertoire holds some 270,000 clones, with around 89% as singletons. Sample: PBMCs or T cells enriched from blood (not recorded which). Source of these receptors: a woman aged 25-40 years with acute COVID-19. CDR3s include the opening cysteine and the closing phenylalanine or tryptophan. D genes are given only for firm matches. Part of the rows lack a size; the others show once, few, many or a class for expanded clones.

v_call: TRBV28
d_call: .
clone_size: once
j_call: TRBJ1-2
cdr3_nt: TGTGCCAGCACCCGGTCTATGAGTAACTATGGCTACACCTTC
cdr3_aa: CASTRSMSNYGYTF

v_call: TRBV19
d_call: TRBD1
clone_size: once
j_call: TRBJ2-7
cdr3_nt: TGTGCCAGTAGTAGCAACCCACAGGGGAAGGGCTACGAGCAGTACTTC
cdr3_aa: CASSSNPQGKGYEQYF

v_call: TRBV5-1
d_call: TRBD2
clone_size: .
j_call: TRBJ2-3
cdr3_nt: TGCGCCAGCAGCCCTACATCGCTAGCGGGGAGCACAGATACGCAGTATTTT
cdr3_aa: CASSPTSLAGSTDTQYF

v_call: TRBV2
d_call: TRBD1
clone_size: .
j_call: TRBJ1-4
cdr3_nt: TGTGCCAGCAGTGTACAGGGGCAAAATGAAAAACTGTTTTTT
cdr3_aa: CASSVQGQNEKLFF

v_call: TRBV7-9
d_call: TRBD2
clone_size: .
j_call: TRBJ2-1
cdr3_nt: TGTGCCAGCAGGGAGGGACTAGCGGCCTATAATGAGCAGTTCTTC
cdr3_aa: CASREGLAAYNEQFF

v_call: TRBV2
d_call: TRBD1
clone_size: .
j_call: TRBJ1-1
cdr3_nt: TGTGCCAGCAGTGAAACTGGGACAGGGAGTGAAGCTTTCTTT
cdr3_aa: CASSETGTGSEAFF

v_call: TRBV18
d_call: TRBD1
clone_size: .
j_call: TRBJ1-2
cdr3_nt: TGTGCCAGCTCACCTAGAGAGGGACAGGAGCTCTATGGCTACACCTTC
cdr3_aa: CASSPREGQELYGYTF

v_call: TRBV29-1
d_call: TRBD1
clone_size: .
j_call: TRBJ2-5
cdr3_nt: TGCAGCGTTGATCCGGGACAGGCGGCGAGAGAGACCCAGTACTTC
cdr3_aa: CSVDPGQAARETQYF

v_call: TRBV5-1
d_call: .
clone_size: .
j_call: TRBJ2-7
cdr3_nt: TGCGCCAGCAGATTCGGGGGACTCATTGACGAGCAGTACTTC
cdr3_aa: CASRFGGLIDEQYF

v_call: TRBV18
d_call: .
clone_size: .
j_call: TRBJ2-6
cdr3_nt: TGTGCCAGCTCACCATCCCCCCCGGCGGCGGGGGCCAACGTCCTGACTTTC
cdr3_aa: CASSPSPPAAGANVLTF

v_call: TRBV5-5
d_call: TRBD2
clone_size: once
j_call: TRBJ2-7
cdr3_nt: TGTGCCAGCAGCTTGGATCTGGGGCTAGCGGGAGAGCAGTACTTC
cdr3_aa: CASSLDLGLAGEQYF

v_call: TRBV28
d_call: .
clone_size: .
j_call: TRBJ1-1
cdr3_nt: TGTGCCAGCAGTCCCCCGGGTTGGGGGGTGAACACTGAAGCTTTCTTT
cdr3_aa: CASSPPGWGVNTEAFF

v_call: TRBV18
d_call: TRBD2
clone_size: .
j_call: TRBJ2-1
cdr3_nt: TGTGCCAGCTCACCATCGGCTAGCGGGAGCTACCACAATGAGCAGTTCTTC
cdr3_aa: CASSPSASGSYHNEQFF

v_call: TRBV5-1
d_call: TRBD2
clone_size: few
j_call: TRBJ2-2
cdr3_nt: TGCGCCAGCAGCTTGGTAGCGGGAGGGAACACCGGGGAGCTGTTTTTT
cdr3_aa: CASSLVAGGNTGELFF

v_call: TRBV25-1
d_call: .
clone_size: .
j_call: TRBJ2-5
cdr3_nt: TGTGCCACCCGTCCCGGGGGCCAAGAGACCCAGTACTTC
cdr3_aa: CATRPGGQETQYF

v_call: TRBV29-1
d_call: TRBD2
clone_size: .
j_call: TRBJ2-7
cdr3_nt: TGCAGCGTTGAAAGGGTAGGGGAGGGCTACGAGCAGTACTTC
cdr3_aa: CSVERVGEGYEQYF

v_call: TRBV4-1
d_call: TRBD2
clone_size: .
j_call: TRBJ2-1
cdr3_nt: TGCGCCAGCAGCCAAGATAAAGCATCGGGGACTAGCGGATTCAATGAGCAGTTCTTC
cdr3_aa: CASSQDKASGTSGFNEQFF

v_call: TRBV24-1
d_call: .
clone_size: .
j_call: TRBJ2-1
cdr3_nt: TGTGCCACCAGTGACCCCCTAATGACTTCGATTGAGCAGTTCTTC
cdr3_aa: CATSDPLMTSIEQFF

v_call: TRBV4-1
d_call: .
clone_size: .
j_call: TRBJ2-7
cdr3_nt: TGCGCCAGCAGGGGGGACTCCGACTACGAGCAGTACTTC
cdr3_aa: CASRGDSDYEQYF

v_call: TRBV7-2
d_call: .
clone_size: .
j_call: TRBJ2-1
cdr3_nt: TGTGCCAGCAGCTTAGCCACCTACAATGAGCAGTTCTTC
cdr3_aa: CASSLATYNEQFF

v_call: TRBV28
d_call: .
clone_size: .
j_call: TRBJ2-4
cdr3_nt: TGTGCCAGCAGTCTACGTCGGGAGCTAGCCAAAAACATTCAGTACTTC
cdr3_aa: CASSLRRELAKNIQYF

v_call: TRBV10-3
d_call: TRBD2
clone_size: .
j_call: TRBJ2-3
cdr3_nt: TGTGCCACCCGGACTAGCGGTAGCACAGATACGCAGTATTTT
cdr3_aa: CATRTSGSTDTQYF

v_call: TRBV27
d_call: TRBD1
clone_size: .
j_call: TRBJ2-7
cdr3_nt: TGTGCCAGCAGTTGGAACCGGGACAGGGTTCAATACGAGCAGTACTTC
cdr3_aa: CASSWNRDRVQYEQYF

v_call: TRBV6-5
d_call: TRBD2
clone_size: .
j_call: TRBJ2-1
cdr3_nt: TGTGCCAGCAGTAGGACTAGCGACACCTACAATGAGCAGTTCTTC
cdr3_aa: CASSRTSDTYNEQFF

v_call: TRBV24-1
d_call: .
clone_size: .
j_call: TRBJ2-3
cdr3_nt: TGTGCCACCGGGGCCACTAGCACAGATACGCAGTATTTT
cdr3_aa: CATGATSTDTQYF

v_call: TRBV7-9
d_call: TRBD1
clone_size: once
j_call: TRBJ1-1
cdr3_nt: TGTGCCAGCAGCTCCCGACAGGGCTCGAACACTGAAGCTTTCTTT
cdr3_aa: CASSSRQGSNTEAFF

v_call: TRBV3-1/TRBV3-2
d_call: .
clone_size: .
j_call: TRBJ1-2
cdr3_nt: TGTGCCAGCAGCCAAGAATTTGTCAGCGACTATGGCTACACCTTC
cdr3_aa: CASSQEFVSDYGYTF

v_call: TRBV23-1
d_call: .
clone_size: .
j_call: TRBJ2-1
cdr3_nt: TGCGCCAGCAGTCAATCTGGAGCTACCACGACGCCCGAGCAGTTCTTC
cdr3_aa: CASSQSGATTTPEQFF

v_call: TRBV27
d_call: .
clone_size: .
j_call: TRBJ2-7
cdr3_nt: TGTGCCAGCAGTTTATCGAACCTGGGGCCTGGGTACGAGCAGTACTTC
cdr3_aa: CASSLSNLGPGYEQYF

v_call: TRBV27
d_call: .
clone_size: .
j_call: TRBJ1-5
cdr3_nt: TGTGCCAGCGGATCCGGGAGTCAGCCCCAGCATTTT
cdr3_aa: CASGSGSQPQHF

v_call: TRBV28
d_call: .
clone_size: .
j_call: TRBJ1-2
cdr3_nt: TGTGCCAGCAGTTTGGACAGTGGGAACTATGGCTACACCTTC
cdr3_aa: CASSLDSGNYGYTF

v_call: TRBV3-1/TRBV3-2
d_call: TRBD2
clone_size: .
j_call: TRBJ2-1
cdr3_nt: TGTGCCAGCAGCCAAGAAATGGCTAGCGGGATCTCCTACAATGAGCAGTTCTTC
cdr3_aa: CASSQEMASGISYNEQFF

v_call: TRBV7-3
d_call: TRBD1
clone_size: .
j_call: TRBJ2-1
cdr3_nt: TGTGCCAGCAGCATAGGTCAGGGGGCACACAATGAGCAGTTCTTC
cdr3_aa: CASSIGQGAHNEQFF

v_call: TRBV2
d_call: .
clone_size: .
j_call: TRBJ1-5
cdr3_nt: TGTGCCAGCAGAACGGGACTTCTCAATCAGCCCCAGCATTTT
cdr3_aa: CASRTGLLNQPQHF

v_call: TRBV5-1
d_call: .
clone_size: .
j_call: TRBJ2-7
cdr3_nt: TGCGCCAGCAGCTTTGGGCGGGAAACCTACGAGCAGTACTTC
cdr3_aa: CASSFGRETYEQYF

v_call: TRBV5-1
d_call: .
clone_size: .
j_call: TRBJ2-6
cdr3_nt: TGCGCCAGCAGAGAGCTAACTCAGGACTCTGGGGCCAACGTCCTGACTTTC
cdr3_aa: CASRELTQDSGANVLTF

v_call: TRBV19
d_call: .
clone_size: .
j_call: TRBJ2-1
cdr3_nt: TGTGCCAGTAGTGGGGGAGGAGTCCCCGCGAGTCAGTTCTTC
cdr3_aa: CASSGGGVPASQFF

v_call: TRBV6-5
d_call: TRBD1
clone_size: .
j_call: TRBJ1-4
cdr3_nt: TGTGCCAGCAGTTCCTTGGACAGGGTCGGGGAAAAACTGTTTTTT
cdr3_aa: CASSSLDRVGEKLFF